Shown below are 30 T cell receptor beta chains from a single sample sequenced in a study of blood T cell repertoires in COVID-19. Libraries were prepared by immunoSEQ multiplex PCR; TCRdb keeps only in-frame clonotypes and omits some of them. Among around 150,000 clones listed, about 84% were seen once. Source material: peripheral blood. Receptors were obtained from a human donor in a cohort sampled during active COVID-19.

This clone was picked up one time. The chain joins TRBV3-1 (or the pseudogene TRBV3-2) to TRBJ1-2; D gene unclear. CDR1 and CDR2 (germline): LGHDT, YNNKEL (reference sequence). V was clipped by 1 base and J by 2 bases, with 8 bases between them. CDR3 length: 14 residues. The CDR3 region has the DNA TGTGCCAGCAGCCAAGTACCCGGGAACTATGGCTACACCTTC. Its translation: CASSQVPGNYGYTF.

The chain couples TRBV11-2 to TRBJ2-1; 9 nucleotides agree with TRBD2. Per the germline V gene, CDR1 is SGHAT and CDR2 is FQNNGV. This CDR3 contains 17 residues. Trimming took 0 bases from V and 2 from J; bases not matched to a gene: 5. CDR3 bases: TGTGCCAGCAGCTTAGATACGCGGGGGGGAACCTACAATGAGCAGTTCTTC. This sequence encodes CASSLDTRGGTYNEQFF.

This chain connects TRBV5-4 to TRBJ2-1; weak D call: TRBD2 (6 bases). Trimming shortened V by 5 bases and J by 4 bases, and 16 bases separated the two germline ends. Looked up from germline, CDR1 is SGHNT and CDR2 is YYREEE (reference sequence). The CDR3 has 15 residues. The CDR3 region is CASSVGGANYNEQFF. The CDR3 nucleotides are TGTGCCAGCAGTGTCGGCGGGGCCAATTACAATGAGCAGTTCTTC.

This chain links TRBV4-1 with TRBJ2-5, with 11 bases matching TRBD2. The CDR3 is made up of 18 amino acids. V trimming: 0 bases; J trimming: 1 base; junction bases outside the gene matches: 7. Germline CDR1 reads MGHRA; CDR2 reads YSYEKL. The CDR3 protein is CASSQDPASGGRQETQYF. In DNA form, the CDR3 reads TGCGCCAGCAGCCAAGATCCCGCTAGCGGGGGGCGCCAAGAGACCCAGTACTTC.

The gene calls are TRBV4-2 and TRBJ1-2, with D possibly matching TRBD1 (5 bases). CDR1 and CDR2 (germline): LGHNA, YNFKEQ. The CDR3 is 16 residues long. V shed 0 bases and J shed 2 bases, with 13 bases lying between them. The CDR3 DNA sequence: TGTGCCAGCAGCCAAGATCAGGGCAGGCAAAACTATGGCTACACCTTC. Amino acids: CASSQDQGRQNYGYTF.

V usage is TRBV5-1 and J usage is TRBJ2-1; 8 bases align to TRBD2. V shed 4 bases and J 5 bases; nucleotides not matched to a gene: 11. CDR3 length equals 16 residues. CDR1 and CDR2 (germline): SGHRS, YFSETQ. The CDR3 here is CASSQGGAGGHNEQFF. The CDR3 region has the DNA TGCGCCAGCAGCCAGGGAGGGGCGGGGGGACACAATGAGCAGTTCTTC.

This clone showed up just a few times. The sample contains more than one DNA sequence encoding this CDR3. Here the CDR3 reads CASSHRGENSPLHF. For the CDR3, the DNA is TGTGCCAGCAGTCACAGGGGAGAAAATTCACCCCTCCACTTT. This chain joins TRBV14 and TRBJ1-6, with TRBD1 identical over 7 bases. V shed 6 bases and J 7 bases; nucleotides not matched to a gene: 6. This CDR3 spans 14 amino acids. CDR1 is SGHDN, CDR2 FVKESK, per germline.

V usage is TRBV18 and J usage is TRBJ2-2; no definite D call. V lost 4 bases to trimming and J lost 6 bases, with 12 bases between them. The germline V gene has CDR1 KGHSH and CDR2 LQKENI. The CDR3 extends over 14 amino acids. The CDR3 sequence is CASSRVGASGELFF. Here the CDR3 DNA reads TGTGCCAGCTCACGAGTCGGTGCGTCCGGGGAGCTGTTTTTT.

The chain carries TRBV19 and TRBJ2-2; D possibly corresponds to TRBD2 (7 bases). This CDR3 region has 15 residues. V was clipped by 5 bases and J by 6 bases, with 16 bases between them. Germline loops: CDR1 LNHDA, CDR2 SQIVND (reference sequence). CDR3 nucleotides: TGTGCCAGTAGTGTAATCGGGGAGGGGGCCGGGGAGCTGTTTTTT. Its translation: CASSVIGEGAGELFF.

The J gene is TRBJ1-2, the V gene TRBV7-3; D not resolved. This CDR3 has 15 residues. Trimming removed 5 bases from V and 0 bases from J, with 13 bases in between. Germline CDR1 is SGHTA and CDR2 is FQGTGA. The CDR3 sequence is CASSQTAGANYGYTF. DNA for the CDR3: TGTGCCAGCAGCCAAACCGCCGGAGCTAACTATGGCTACACCTTC. Looking up the rest from reference TRBV7-3 and TRBJ1-2 gives the full variable domain: GAGVSQTPSNKVTEKGKYVELRCDPISGHTALYWYRQSLGQGPEFLIYFQGTGAADDSGLPNDRFFAVRPEGSVSTLKIQRTERGDSAVYLCASSQTAGANYGYTFGSGTRLTVV.

This chain uses TRBV5-1 with TRBJ2-2, with 10 bases fitting TRBD1. Germline-derived CDR1 and CDR2 are SGHRS and YFSETQ. J lost 3 bases, V lost 4 bases, and 3 bases had no gene match. The CDR3 is 15 residues long. CDR3 sequence: CASSHDRGHTGELFF. The CDR3 DNA reads TGCGCCAGCAGCCATGACAGGGGGCACACCGGGGAGCTGTTTTTT.

The chain links TRBV11-2 to TRBJ2-3, with 15 nucleotides matching TRBD2. J lost 4 bases, V lost 2 bases, and 4 bases had no gene match. From germline, CDR1 is SGHAT and CDR2 FQNNGV. CDR3 length: 17 amino acids. The CDR3 DNA reads TGTGCCAGCAGCTTAAGACGGACTAGCGGGGGGGCAGATACGCAGTATTTT. Amino acid sequence: CASSLRRTSGGADTQYF. The complete variable domain, with remaining parts taken from reference TRBV11-2 and TRBJ2-3, reads EAGVAQSPRYKIIEKRQSVAFWCNPISGHATLYWYQQILGQGPKLLIQFQNNGVVDDSQLPKDRFSAERLKGVDSTLKIQPAKLEDSAVYLCASSLRRTSGGADTQYFGPGTRLTVL.

The chain carries TRBV3-1 (or the pseudogene TRBV3-2) and TRBJ2-7; D possibly corresponds to TRBD1 (6 bases). Germline lookup yields CDR1 LGHDT and CDR2 YNNKEL (reference sequence). The CDR3 length is 13 residues. V lost 4 bases and J 3 bases, leaving 10 bases between the germline ends. The DNA of the CDR3 is TGTGCCAGCAGCCTGGGGGCATACTACGAGCAGTACTTC. It encodes CASSLGAYYEQYF.

A few counts support this clone. The chain is built from TRBV9 and TRBJ1-2, with D possibly TRBD1 on 5 matching bases. The V end lost 4 bases, the J end lost 0 bases, and 13 bases lay between the germline ends. Germline V gene data show CDR1 as SGDLS and CDR2 as YYNGEE. The CDR3 spans 15 residues. The CDR3 nucleotides are TGTGCCAGCAGCCCCGCCACAGGATCTAACTATGGCTACACCTTC. Its protein product is CASSPATGSNYGYTF.

The V and J genes are TRBV7-2 and TRBJ1-6; D is ambiguous. The germline V and J ends were trimmed by 5 bases and 8 bases, with 10 bases remaining between them. The germline V gene has CDR1 SGHTA and CDR2 FQGNSA. The CDR3 runs to 13 residues. CDR3 coding DNA: TGTGCCAGCAGCCCTGTGGCTTATTCACCCCTCCACTTT. It yields the protein CASSPVAYSPLHF.

The J gene is TRBJ2-1, the V gene TRBV5-6; TRBD1 aligns across 8 bases. The V segment lost 4 bases and the J segment 4 bases; nucleotides outside the gene matches: 7. The germline CDR1 and CDR2 sequences are SGHDT and YYEEEE. The CDR3 is made up of 15 amino acids. This chain's CDR3 is CASSRRGLTYNEQFF. The CDR3 DNA is TGTGCCAGCAGCCGCAGGGGGCTAACTTACAATGAGCAGTTCTTC.

This clone was observed a single time. The genes are TRBV6-2 or TRBV6-3 and TRBJ2-3; D is uncertain. CDR3 length equals 13 residues. CDR1 is MNHEY, CDR2 SVGEGT, per germline. V was cut by 5 bases and J by 7 bases, with 13 bases left in between. The CDR3 DNA reads as TGTGCCAGCAGTCCCGGGTCTTATCATACGCAGTATTTT. Translated: CASSPGSYHTQYF.

This rearrangement joins TRBV6-2 or TRBV6-3 to TRBJ2-1; 8 bases line up with TRBD1. Germline V gives CDR1 MNHEY, CDR2 SVGEGT. This CDR3 has 18 amino acids. J gave up 3 bases and V 4 bases, and 14 bases lay outside the gene matches. The CDR3 region is CASSSYRWTGRNYNEQFF. CDR3 DNA: TGTGCCAGCAGTTCTTACCGCTGGACAGGGAGGAACTACAATGAGCAGTTCTTC.

The rearrangement joins TRBV5-1 to TRBJ2-2; 8 bases line up with TRBD1. V shed 6 bases, J shed 7 bases, and the junction held 8 bases outside the gene matches. The CDR3 loop spans 14 amino acids. Germline assignment: CDR1 SGHRS and CDR2 YFSETQ. CDR3 sequence reads: CASTPGGDGGELFF. DNA for the CDR3: TGCGCCAGCACCCCAGGGGGCGACGGCGGGGAGCTGTTTTTT. The whole variable domain, remainder taken from reference TRBV5-1 and TRBJ2-2, is KAGVTQTPRYLIKTRGQQVTLSCSPISGHRSVSWYQQTPGQGLQFLFEYFSETQRNKGNFPGRFSGRQFSNSRSEMNVSTLELGDSALYLCASTPGGDGGELFFGEGSRLTVL.

Only a few counts were recorded for this clone. The V gene is TRBV7-3, the J gene TRBJ2-2, with TRBD2 as a possible D gene (5 bases). V was cut by 1 base and J by 6 bases, with 6 bases left in between. The CDR3 totals 13 residues. Germline V gives CDR1 SGHTA, CDR2 FQGTGA. DNA for the CDR3: TGTGCCAGCAGCTTAAATAGCGCCGGGGAGCTGTTTTTT. Translation gives CASSLNSAGELFF. The whole variable domain, filled in from reference TRBV7-3 and TRBJ2-2, reads GAGVSQTPSNKVTEKGKYVELRCDPISGHTALYWYRQSLGQGPEFLIYFQGTGAADDSGLPNDRFFAVRPEGSVSTLKIQRTERGDSAVYLCASSLNSAGELFFGEGSRLTVL.

The rearrangement uses TRBV2 and TRBJ1-6, with D possibly matching TRBD1 (6 bases). V shed 6 bases and J shed 7 bases, with 10 bases lying between them. Germline CDR1 and CDR2: SNHLY and FYNNEI. CDR3 length: 13 residues. The CDR3 DNA is TGTGCCAGCAGAGGACAGCCAAATTCACCCCTCCACTTT. This sequence encodes CASRGQPNSPLHF.

This sequence joins TRBV4-3 and TRBJ1-4; 8 bases agree with TRBD1. The CDR3 totals 16 residues. In germline, CDR1 is LGHNA, CDR2 YSLEER. Germline trimming cut 0 bases from V and 7 bases from J; bases unmatched to any gene: 7. As DNA, the CDR3 is TGCGCCAGCAGCCAAGAACTCAGGGGGCCCCCTGAAAAACTGTTTTTT. Amino acid sequence: CASSQELRGPPEKLFF.

This sequence joins TRBV4-3 and TRBJ2-5, with D perhaps TRBD1 (5 bases). The CDR3 is made up of 13 amino acids. Germline V gene data show CDR1 as LGHNA and CDR2 as YSLEER. Trimming took off 4 bases at V and 4 bases at J, with 10 bases between the two ends. CDR3 sequence (DNA): TGCGCCAGCAGCCCCCACCAGGGAGAGACCCAGTACTTC. It encodes CASSPHQGETQYF.

The rearrangement uses TRBV13 and TRBJ2-3, with TRBD2 as a possible D gene (7 bases). This CDR3 comprises 16 residues. Trimming pared 5 bases from V and 2 bases from J, leaving 17 bases between. CDR1 is PRHDT and CDR2 is FYEKMQ in the germline V gene (reference sequence). The CDR3 sequence: CASSLRGGDSTDTQYF. CDR3 DNA: TGTGCCAGCAGCCTCCGCGGGGGCGACTCCACAGATACGCAGTATTTT.

This clone was observed once. The chain combines TRBV5-4 with TRBJ2-2, with TRBD2 identical over 10 bases. V was clipped by 1 base and J by 5 bases; unmatched bases: 17. Per germline, CDR1 SGHNT and CDR2 YYREEE (reference sequence). CDR3 length: 20 amino acids. As DNA, the CDR3 is TGTGCCAGCAGCTTGTTGGGTAGCGGGGGGCCCGAATACAGAACCGGGGAGCTGTTTTTT. Translating it yields CASSLLGSGGPEYRTGELFF.

The V call is TRBV10-3, the J call TRBJ2-3; 10 bases map to TRBD1. CDR3 length equals 15 residues. The trim removed 5 bases at V and 3 bases at J, leaving 5 bases unmatched. In germline, CDR1 is ENHRY, CDR2 SYGVKD. CDR3 sequence (DNA): TGTGCCATCAGTCCGGACAGGGGGATAACAGATACGCAGTATTTT. It encodes CAISPDRGITDTQYF.

The chain combines TRBV19 with TRBJ2-1; D is perhaps TRBD2 (6 bases). Germline loops: CDR1 LNHDA, CDR2 SQIVND (reference sequence). V lost 1 base and J 7 bases, leaving 17 bases between the germline ends. The CDR3 consists of 16 residues. The DNA for the CDR3 is TGTGCCAGTAGTATAGCCCTCATGAGGGAGGTGAATGAGCAGTTCTTC. The encoded protein is CASSIALMREVNEQFF. The full variable domain, with the rest looked up from reference TRBV19 and TRBJ2-1, is DGGITQSPKYLFRKEGQNVTLSCEQNLNHDAMYWYRQDPGQGLRLIYYSQIVNDFQKGDIAEGYSVSREKKESFPLTVTSAQKNPTAFYLCASSIALMREVNEQFFGPGTRLTVL.

The chain recombines TRBV10-3 with TRBJ1-4; D is perhaps TRBD1 (5 bases). Germline V CDR1 and CDR2: ENHRY, SYGVKD. The CDR3 length is 16 residues. Between the trimmed V and J ends, which lost 2 bases and 5 bases, there was a span of 15 bases. DNA of the CDR3: TGTGCCATCAGTGAGGGGGCGACGCCGGTAAATGAAAAACTGTTTTTT. Protein sequence: CAISEGATPVNEKLFF.

This clone occurred once. The chain carries TRBV19 and TRBJ2-6; 7 nucleotides align to TRBD1. Per germline, CDR1 LNHDA and CDR2 SQIVND (reference sequence). V lost 8 bases and J lost 0; bases outside the gene matches: 10. The CDR3 is 17 amino acids. The CDR3 reads CASQQGTVNSGANVLTF. CDR3 nucleotide sequence: TGTGCCAGTCAGCAAGGGACAGTTAACTCTGGGGCCAACGTCCTGACTTTC.

For this clone: One end of the junction is discordant with germline, which a read error may explain. The V call is TRBV5-6, the J call TRBJ2-7, with D perhaps matching TRBD1 (6 bases). Germline V gene lookup returns CDR1 SGHDT and CDR2 YYEEEE. The length of the CDR3 is 12 residues. The CDR3, as DNA: TGTGCCAGCAGCTTGGGGGCCCGGGACAAGAACTTC. Translation: CASSLGARDKNF. The full variable domain, rest sourced from reference TRBV5-6 and TRBJ2-7, is DAGVTQSPTHLIKTRGQQVTLRCSPKSGHDTVSWYQQALGQGPQFIFQYYEEEERQRGNFPDRFSGHQFPNYSSELNVNALLLGDSALYLCASSLGARDKNFGPGTRLTVT.